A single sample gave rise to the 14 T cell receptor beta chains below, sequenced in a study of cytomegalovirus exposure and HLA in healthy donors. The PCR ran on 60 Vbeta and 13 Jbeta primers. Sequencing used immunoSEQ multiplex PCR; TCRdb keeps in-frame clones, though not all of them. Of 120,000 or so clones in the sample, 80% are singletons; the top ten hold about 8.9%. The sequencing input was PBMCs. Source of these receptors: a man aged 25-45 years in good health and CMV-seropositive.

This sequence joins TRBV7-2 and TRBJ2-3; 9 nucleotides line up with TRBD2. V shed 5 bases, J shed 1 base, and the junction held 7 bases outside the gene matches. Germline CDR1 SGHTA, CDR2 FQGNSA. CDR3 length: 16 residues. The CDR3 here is CASSLGLAGGTDTQYF. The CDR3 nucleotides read TGTGCCAGCAGCCTCGGGTTAGCGGGGGGCACAGATACGCAGTATTTT.

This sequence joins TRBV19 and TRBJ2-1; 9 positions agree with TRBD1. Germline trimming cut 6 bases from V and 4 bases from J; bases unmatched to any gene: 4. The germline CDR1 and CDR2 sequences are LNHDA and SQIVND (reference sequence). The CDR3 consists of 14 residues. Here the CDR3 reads CASSGDRVYNEQFF. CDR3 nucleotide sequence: TGTGCCAGTAGCGGGGACAGGGTATACAATGAGCAGTTCTTC.

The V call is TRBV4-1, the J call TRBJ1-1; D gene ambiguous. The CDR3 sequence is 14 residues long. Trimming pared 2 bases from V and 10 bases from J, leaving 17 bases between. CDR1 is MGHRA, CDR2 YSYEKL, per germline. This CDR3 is CASSQQLFGGSAFF. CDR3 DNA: TGCGCCAGCAGCCAACAGTTATTTGGCGGGTCAGCTTTCTTT.

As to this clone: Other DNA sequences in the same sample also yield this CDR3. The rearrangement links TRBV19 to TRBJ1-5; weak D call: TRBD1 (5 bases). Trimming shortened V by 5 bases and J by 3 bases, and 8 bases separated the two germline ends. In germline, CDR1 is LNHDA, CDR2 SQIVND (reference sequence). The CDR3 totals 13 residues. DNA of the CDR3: TGTGCCAGTAGTCAGGGCAACAATCAGCCCCAGCATTTT. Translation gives CASSQGNNQPQHF. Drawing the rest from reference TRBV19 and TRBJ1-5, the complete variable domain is DGGITQSPKYLFRKEGQNVTLSCEQNLNHDAMYWYRQDPGQGLRLIYYSQIVNDFQKGDIAEGYSVSREKKESFPLTVTSAQKNPTAFYLCASSQGNNQPQHFGDGTRLSIL.

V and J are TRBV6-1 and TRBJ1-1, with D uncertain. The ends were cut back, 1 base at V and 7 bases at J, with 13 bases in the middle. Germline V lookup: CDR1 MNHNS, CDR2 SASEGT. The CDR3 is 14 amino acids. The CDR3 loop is CASSEVHGSGEAFF. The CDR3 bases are TGTGCCAGCAGTGAAGTCCACGGGTCGGGTGAAGCTTTCTTT.

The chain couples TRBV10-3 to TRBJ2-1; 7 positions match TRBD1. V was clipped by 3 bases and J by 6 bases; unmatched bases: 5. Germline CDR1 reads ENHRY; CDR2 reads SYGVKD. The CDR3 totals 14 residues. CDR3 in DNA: TGTGCCATCAGTGATCCTGACAGGGTCAATGAGCAGTTCTTC. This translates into CAISDPDRVNEQFF.

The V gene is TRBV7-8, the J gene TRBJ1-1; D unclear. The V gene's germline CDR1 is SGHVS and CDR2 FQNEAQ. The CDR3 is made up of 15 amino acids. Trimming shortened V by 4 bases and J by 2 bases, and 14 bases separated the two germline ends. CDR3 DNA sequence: TGTGCCAGCAGCTCCGTTCCCGGACTTAACACTGAAGCTTTCTTT. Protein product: CASSSVPGLNTEAFF. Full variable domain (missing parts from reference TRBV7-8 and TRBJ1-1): GAGVSQSPRYKVAKRGQDVALRCDPISGHVSLFWYQQALGQGPEFLTYFQNEAQLDKSGLPSDRFFAERPEGSVSTLKIQRTQQEDSAVYLCASSSVPGLNTEAFFGQGTRLTVV.

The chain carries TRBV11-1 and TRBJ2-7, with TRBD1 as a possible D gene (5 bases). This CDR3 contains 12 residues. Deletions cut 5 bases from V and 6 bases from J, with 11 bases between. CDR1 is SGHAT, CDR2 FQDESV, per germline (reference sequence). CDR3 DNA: TGTGCCAGCAGCACATGGCAGGGCGAGCAGTACTTC. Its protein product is CASSTWQGEQYF. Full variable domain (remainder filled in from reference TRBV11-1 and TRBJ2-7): EAEVAQSPRYKITEKSQAVAFWCDPISGHATLYWYRQILGQGPELLVQFQDESVVDDSQLPKDRFSAERLKGVDSTLKIQPAELGDSAMYLCASSTWQGEQYFGPGTRLTVT.

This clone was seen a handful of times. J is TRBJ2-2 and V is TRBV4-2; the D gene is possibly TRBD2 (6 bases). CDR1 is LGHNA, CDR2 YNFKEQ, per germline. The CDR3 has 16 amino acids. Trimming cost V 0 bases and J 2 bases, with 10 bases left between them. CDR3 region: CASSQDRTTNTGELFF. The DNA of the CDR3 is TGTGCCAGCAGCCAAGATAGGACTACCAACACCGGGGAGCTGTTTTTT.

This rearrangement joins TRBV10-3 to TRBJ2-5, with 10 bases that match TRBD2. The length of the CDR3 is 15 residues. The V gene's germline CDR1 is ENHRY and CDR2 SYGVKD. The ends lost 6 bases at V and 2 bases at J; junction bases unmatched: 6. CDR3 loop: CAIRSSGGLQETQYF. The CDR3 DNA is TGTGCCATCAGATCTAGCGGGGGCCTACAAGAGACCCAGTACTTC.

The CDR3 spells CASSLNSHNEKLFF. CDR3 nucleotides: TGTGCCAGCAGCTTAAACAGTCACAATGAAAAACTGTTTTTT. This chain uses TRBV7-9 with TRBJ1-4; D call uncertain. Looked up from germline, CDR1 is SEHNR and CDR2 is FQNEAQ (reference sequence). The CDR3 has 14 residues. The V end lost 2 bases, the J end lost 5 bases, and 9 bases lay between the germline ends.

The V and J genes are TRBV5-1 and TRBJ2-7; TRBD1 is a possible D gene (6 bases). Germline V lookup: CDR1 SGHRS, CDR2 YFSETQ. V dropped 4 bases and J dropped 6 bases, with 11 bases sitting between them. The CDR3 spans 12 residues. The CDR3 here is CASSTTGFEQYF. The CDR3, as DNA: TGCGCCAGCAGCACTACAGGGTTCGAGCAGTACTTC.

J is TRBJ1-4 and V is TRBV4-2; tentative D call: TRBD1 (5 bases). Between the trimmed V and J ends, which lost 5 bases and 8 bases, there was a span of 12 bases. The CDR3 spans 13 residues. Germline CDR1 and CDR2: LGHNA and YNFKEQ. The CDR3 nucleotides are TGTGCCAGCAGCTACGGACACGGGGAAAAACTGTTTTTT. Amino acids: CASSYGHGEKLFF.

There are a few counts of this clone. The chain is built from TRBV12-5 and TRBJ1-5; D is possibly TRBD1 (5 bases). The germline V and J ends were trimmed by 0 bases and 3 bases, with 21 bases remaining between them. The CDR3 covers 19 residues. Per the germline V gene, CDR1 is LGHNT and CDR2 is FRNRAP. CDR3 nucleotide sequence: TGTGCTAGTGGTTTGGTAGAGGTAGCAGGGATCCGCTACAATCAGCCCCAGCATTTT. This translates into CASGLVEVAGIRYNQPQHF.